This T cell receptor beta chain stems from a study of Graves' ophthalmopathy and Graves' hyperthyroidism. The V gene lost 2 bases and the J gene lost 4 bases, with 8 bases spanning the gap. Germline V gene lookup returns CDR1 LGHNT and CDR2 FRNRAP. The CDR3 totals 13 residues. Stable hyperthyroid donors showed no ophthalmopathy during 18 months follow-up. Patients in the hyperthyroidism group, adults aged 18 to 65, were newly diagnosed, under 2 months' duration. Findings and limits, study-wide: In predicting ophthalmopathy progression, the model reached about 71% sensitivity and 72% to 85% specificity.

The TCR beta CDR3 regions underwent amplification from RNA transcripts. The authors performed first-round RT-PCR with HTBI primers and then a second-round multiplex PCR. TCRdb itself ran the multiplex PCR reads through MiXCR, one entry per CDR3 protein. The repertoire holds 300,000 to 450,000 distinct CDR3 sequences, with roughly 15% as singletons. At least ten counts were recorded for this clonotype. The target antigen is unknown. The chain combines TRBV12-5 with TRBJ1-1; D uncertain. Sequenced material: peripheral blood. The receptor comes from an adult woman with stable Graves' hyperthyroidism. The CDR3 loop is CASGLSGITEAFF. The CDR3 DNA reads TGTGCTAGTGGTTTGTCGGGGATCACTGAAGCTTTCTTT.